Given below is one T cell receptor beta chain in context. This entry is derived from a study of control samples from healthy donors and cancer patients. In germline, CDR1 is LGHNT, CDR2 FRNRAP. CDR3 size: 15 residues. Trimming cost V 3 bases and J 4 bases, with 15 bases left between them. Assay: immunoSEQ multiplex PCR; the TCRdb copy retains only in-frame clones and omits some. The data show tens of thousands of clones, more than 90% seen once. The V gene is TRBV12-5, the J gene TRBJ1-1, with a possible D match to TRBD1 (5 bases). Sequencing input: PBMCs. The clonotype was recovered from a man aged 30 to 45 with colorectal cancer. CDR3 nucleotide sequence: TGTGCTAGTGGTTTCTGGGGCCTTCCCCCCACTGAAGCTTTCTTT. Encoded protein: CASGFWGLPPTEAFF.